There are a few counts of the clone carrying this TCR beta chain. Germline values: CDR1 DFQATT, CDR2 SNEGSKA (reference sequence). With 5 bases removed from V and 0 bases from J, the gap between germline ends came to 6 bases. This CDR3 comprises 12 residues. This record comes from a study of CD8 T cells in ankylosing spondylitis. A quantitative 5'-RACE method, one with molecular barcodes, was used to make TCR beta libraries. TCRdb re-called the 5' RACE reads with MiXCR, one entry per CDR3 protein. Of about 200,000 distinct CDR3 sequences in the sample, roughly 25% are singletons; the top ten hold around 6.3%.

The sequence was obtained from a male donor with ankylosing spondylitis or in good health (not recorded which). The chain uses TRBV20-1 and TRBJ2-3, with no clear D. Sequenced input: blood, either unsorted or a sorted T cell fraction (not recorded which). In nucleotides, the CDR3 is TGCAGTGCTTGGCTGAGCACAGATACGCAGTATTTT. This encodes CSAWLSTDTQYF.